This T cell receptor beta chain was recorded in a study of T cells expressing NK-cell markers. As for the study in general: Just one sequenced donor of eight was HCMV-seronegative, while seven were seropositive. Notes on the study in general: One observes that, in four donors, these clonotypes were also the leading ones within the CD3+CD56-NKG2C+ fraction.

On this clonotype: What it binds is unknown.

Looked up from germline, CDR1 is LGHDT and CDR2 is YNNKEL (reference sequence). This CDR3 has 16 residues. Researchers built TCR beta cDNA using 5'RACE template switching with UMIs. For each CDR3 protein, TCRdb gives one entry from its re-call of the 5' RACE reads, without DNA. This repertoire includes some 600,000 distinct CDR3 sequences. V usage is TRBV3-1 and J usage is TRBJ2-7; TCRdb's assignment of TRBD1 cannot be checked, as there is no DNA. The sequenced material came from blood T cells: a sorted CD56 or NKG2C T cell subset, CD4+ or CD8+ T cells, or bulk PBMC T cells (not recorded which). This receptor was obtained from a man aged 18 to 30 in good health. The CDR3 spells CASSAVTTGGLDEQYF.